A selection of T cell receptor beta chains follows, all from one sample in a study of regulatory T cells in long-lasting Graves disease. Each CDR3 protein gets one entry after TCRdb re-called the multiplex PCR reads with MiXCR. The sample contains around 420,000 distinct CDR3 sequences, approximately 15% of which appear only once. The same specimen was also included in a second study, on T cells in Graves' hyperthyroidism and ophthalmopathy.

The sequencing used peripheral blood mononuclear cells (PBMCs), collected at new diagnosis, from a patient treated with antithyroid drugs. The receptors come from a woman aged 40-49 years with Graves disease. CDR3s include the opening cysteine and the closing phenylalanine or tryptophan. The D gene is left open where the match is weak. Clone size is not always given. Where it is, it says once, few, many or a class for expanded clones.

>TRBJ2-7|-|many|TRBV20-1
CSASGTSYEQYF
TGCAGTGCTAGTGGGACGTCCTACGAGCAGTACTTC
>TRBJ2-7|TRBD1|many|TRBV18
CASSRGAGTGGGGSSYEQYF
TGTGCCAGCTCACGAGGGGCCGGGACAGGGGGCGGCGGGAGCTCCTACGAGCAGTACTTC
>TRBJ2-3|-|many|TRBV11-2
CASSLDRGSAKAQYF
TGTGCCAGCAGCTTAGACAGGGGTTCAGCTAAGGCGCAGTATTTT
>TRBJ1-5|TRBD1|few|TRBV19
CASSLAQGAGQPQHF
TGTGCCAGTAGTTTGGCGCAGGGGGCAGGTCAGCCCCAGCATTTT
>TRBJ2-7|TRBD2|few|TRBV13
CASSLGQGGLASEQYF
TGCGCCAGCAGCTTGGGGCAGGGGGGACTAGCAAGCGAGCAGTACTTC
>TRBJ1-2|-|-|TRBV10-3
CAIRAQGGGYTF
TGTGCCATCAGGGCACAGGGTGGAGGCTACACCTTC
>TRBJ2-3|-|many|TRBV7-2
CASSSPRDGRTDTQYF
TGTGCCAGCAGCTCGCCAAGGGACGGACGCACAGATACGCAGTATTTT
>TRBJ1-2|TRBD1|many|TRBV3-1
CASSPRQGGWGYTF
TGTGCCAGCAGCCCCAGACAGGGCGGGTGGGGCTACACCTTC
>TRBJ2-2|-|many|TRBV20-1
CSAPDRNTGELFF
TGCAGTGCCCCGGACAGAAACACCGGGGAGCTGTTTTTT
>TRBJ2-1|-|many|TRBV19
CASSIILGGSYNEQFF
TGTGCCAGTAGTATAATATTGGGCGGTTCCTACAATGAGCAGTTCTTC
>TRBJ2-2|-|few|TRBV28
CASSFRSPTGELFF
TGTGCCAGCAGTTTCCGAAGCCCAACCGGGGAGCTGTTTTTT
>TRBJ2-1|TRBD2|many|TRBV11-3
CASSLIPPGGRGGRVYNEQFF
TGTGCCAGCAGCTTAATCCCCCCGGGGGGGCGCGGCGGGAGGGTATACAATGAGCAGTTCTTC
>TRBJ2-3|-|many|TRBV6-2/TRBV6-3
CASSTGEVTDTQYF
TGTGCCAGCAGTACCGGGGAGGTCACAGATACGCAGTATTTT
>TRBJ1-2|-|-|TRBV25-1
CASSAPGAGRHYGYTF
TGTGCCAGCAGTGCTCCCGGGGCAGGGAGGCACTATGGCTACACCTTC
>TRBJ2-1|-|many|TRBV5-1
CASRQDGSSYNEQFF
TGCGCCAGCAGACAGGACGGAAGCTCCTACAATGAGCAGTTCTTC
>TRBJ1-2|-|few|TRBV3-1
CASSQSAENYGYTF
TGTGCCAGCAGCCAGAGTGCCGAGAACTATGGCTACACCTTC
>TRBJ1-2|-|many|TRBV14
CASSQGRTYGYTF
TGTGCCAGCAGCCAGGGACGGACTTATGGCTACACCTTC
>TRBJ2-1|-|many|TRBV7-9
CASSLGYRDYNEQFF
TGTGCCAGCAGCTTAGGGTACAGGGATTACAATGAGCAGTTCTTC
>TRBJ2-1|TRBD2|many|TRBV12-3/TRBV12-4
CASRTTSGRENEQFF
TGTGCCAGCAGAACGACTAGCGGGAGGGAAAATGAGCAGTTCTTC
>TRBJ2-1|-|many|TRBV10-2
CASSESKSWPWNEQFF
TGCGCCAGCAGTGAGTCGAAGAGCTGGCCCTGGAATGAGCAGTTCTTC
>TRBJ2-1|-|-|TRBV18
CASSPNSGSNTYNEQFF
TGTGCCAGCTCGCCTAACTCGGGATCGAATACCTACAATGAGCAGTTCTTC
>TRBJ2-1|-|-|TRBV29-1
CSVLGLEYNEQFF
TGCAGCGTATTGGGGCTCGAATACAATGAGCAGTTCTTC
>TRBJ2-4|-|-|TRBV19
CASTRYRELLAKNIQYF
TGTGCCAGTACCCGGTACAGGGAACTTCTAGCCAAAAACATTCAGTACTTC
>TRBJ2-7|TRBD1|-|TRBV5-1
CASRMGTGGFYEQYF
TGCGCCAGCAGGATGGGGACAGGAGGGTTCTACGAGCAGTACTTC
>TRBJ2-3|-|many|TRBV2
CASRSRDAFTDTQYF
TGTGCCAGCAGAAGCCGGGATGCCTTCACAGATACGCAGTATTTT
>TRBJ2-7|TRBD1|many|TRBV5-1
CASSYGQGKQYF
TGCGCCAGCAGCTACGGACAGGGAAAGCAGTACTTC
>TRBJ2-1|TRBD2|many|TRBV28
CASRPAGDNNEQFF
TGTGCCAGCCGACCGGCGGGAGATAACAATGAGCAGTTCTTC
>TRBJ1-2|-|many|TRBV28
CASSGDYGYTF
TGTGCCAGCAGTGGGGACTATGGCTACACCTTC